One sample yielded the 10 T cell receptor delta chains listed below, sequenced in a study of Vδ1+ human thymocytes (dated by TCRdb to 2017 to 2018). What the research found in general, with its limitations: Unlike the oligoclonal repertoires in peripheral blood, the thymic TRG and TRD repertoires appeared highly polyclonal, with Gaussian CDR3 length distributions.

Their cognate antigens are unknown. Sequencing instrument: Illumina MiSeq. RNA extraction was performed with the RNeasy mini kit, and reverse transcription was done with Superscript III. Multiplex PCR was used to generate CDR3 amplicons, with pooled V-gene forward primers and a constant-region reverse primer carrying Illumina adaptor overhangs. TCRdb called clones from the public reads with CATT, and repeated DNA sequences were later combined into one row. This sample is represented by some 73,000 delta-chain clones; around 32% of them were singletons. The ten largest clones capture 0.2% to 0.3% of the sample. The sequencing input was Vdelta1+ gamma-delta thymocytes from the thymus. Sample cell subset or site, as interpreted from the label and publication: FACS-sorted CD3+ TCRalphabeta- TCRVdelta1+ TCRVdelta2- thymocytes. The receptors here all came from a boy in the first two years of life who had congenital heart surgery.

This rearrangement joins TRDV1 to TRDJ1; the match to TRDD2 covers 8 bases. This CDR3 has 19 residues. CDR1 TSWWSYY and CDR2 QGS come from the germline V gene. With 0 bases clipped from V and 0 bases from J, the junction kept 12 bases outside the gene matches. CDR3 region: CALGELFLRGFPYTDKLIF. As DNA, the CDR3 is TGTGCTCTTGGGGAACTCTTCCTACGGGGATTCCCGTACACCGATAAACTCATCTTT.

V gene TRDV1 combines with J gene TRDJ1; TRDD3 might be the D (6 bases). V lost 4 bases and J lost 3, with 21 bases in between. This CDR3 is 17 amino acids long. CDR1 is TSWWSYY and CDR2 is QGS in the germline V gene. In nucleotides, the CDR3 is TGTGCTCTTGGGGGGTTACTGGGACCCACCGAAGCCGATAAACTCATCTTT. Its translation: CALGGLLGPTEADKLIF.

This clone has a single count. J is TRDJ1 and V is TRDV1, with TRDD2 identical over 9 bases. Germline V gene sequence: CDR1 TSWWSYY, CDR2 QGS. The CDR3 is made up of 20 amino acids. The junction had 20 bases not matched to a gene; V was cut back by 6 bases and J by 0 bases. The CDR3 sequence is CALGTFLHFVGIVYTDKLIF. CDR3 nucleotides: TGTGCTCTTGGTACCTTCCTACATTTCGTGGGGATAGTCTACACCGATAAACTCATCTTT.

This clone was recorded a few times. This chain connects TRDV1 to TRDJ1; D remains ambiguous. The germline V gene has CDR1 TSWWSYY and CDR2 QGS. This CDR3 spans 12 amino acids. V was trimmed by 2 bases and J by 7 bases, leaving 8 bases between them. Written as DNA, the CDR3 is TGTGCTCTTGGGGAATTCCCGGCTAAACTCATCTTT. Its translation is CALGEFPAKLIF.

The gene calls are TRDV2 and TRDJ1, with 8 bases that match TRDD3. J gave up 2 bases and V 2 bases, and 3 bases lay outside the gene matches. The CDR3 runs 14 residues. Germline V gene lookup returns CDR1 GEAIGNYY and CDR2 EKD. The CDR3 nucleotides read TGTGCCTGTGACAAGTTGGGGGATACCGATAAACTCATCTTT. This encodes CACDKLGDTDKLIF.

The chain employs TRDV1 and TRDJ1; D is uncertain. Germline V CDR1 and CDR2: TSWWSYY, QGS. This CDR3 is built from 11 residues. V shed 8 bases and J shed 9 bases, with 13 bases lying between them. CDR3 bases: TGTGCTCTTACCGCCGGTCTACAACTCATCTTT. Residues: CALTAGLQLIF.

This chain links TRDV1 with TRDJ1, with 13 bases that match TRDD3. The V gene end was trimmed by 5 bases and the J gene end by 3 bases; junction bases not matched to a gene: 27. Germline lookup yields CDR1 TSWWSYY and CDR2 QGS. This CDR3 is built from 23 residues. Here the CDR3 DNA reads TGTGCTCTTGGGCCCCACGATTCCTGCGCTACGTCCGACTGGGGGATACGCCCCGATAAACTCATCTTT. This encodes CALGPHDSCATSDWGIRPDKLIF.

V gene TRDV1 combines with J gene TRDJ1; D gene unclear. The V gene lost 0 bases and the J gene lost 0 bases, with 17 bases spanning the gap. This CDR3 has 18 residues. Germline V lookup: CDR1 TSWWSYY, CDR2 QGS. CDR3 region: CALGELALAASYTDKLIF. In DNA form, the CDR3 reads TGTGCTCTTGGGGAACTTGCCCTGGCCGCCTCGTACACCGATAAACTCATCTTT.

A few counts support this clone. The chain links TRDV1 to TRDJ1; perhaps TRDD3 as D (7 bases). Trimming cost V 4 bases and J 0 bases, with 39 bases left between them. Germline assignment: CDR1 TSWWSYY and CDR2 QGS. This CDR3 region has 24 residues. Here the CDR3 DNA reads TGTGCTCTTGGGGTACCGCCCCTTCCCCAAAGACGTACTGGGGACACAACTCACACCGATAAACTCATCTTT. Encoded protein: CALGVPPLPQRRTGDTTHTDKLIF.

The chain combines TRDV1 with TRDJ1; 8 bases map to TRDD3. Trimming cost V 0 bases and J 0 bases; bases outside gene matches: 15. This CDR3 region has 20 residues. Germline lookup yields CDR1 TSWWSYY and CDR2 QGS. CDR3 sequence reads: CALGELGTFCRDTYTDKLIF. CDR3 sequence (DNA): TGTGCTCTTGGGGAACTAGGGACCTTCTGCAGGGATACGTACACCGATAAACTCATCTTT.